Sequencing of this T cell receptor (beta chain) was carried out in a study of blood T cell repertoires in COVID-19. About the study: Samples taken during acute and convalescent COVID-19 were collected in the United States, Italy and Spain. Sample material is recorded as cDNA or gDNA derived from T cells, B-cell-depleted T cells, or PBMCs.

Produced via immunoSEQ multiplex PCR; TCRdb's table is partial and in-frame only. The sample comprises about 200,000 clones, around 85% of which are singletons, and approximately 18% rests with the top ten. Per the germline V gene, CDR1 is KGHSH and CDR2 is LQKENI. The CDR3 runs to 17 residues. The V and J ends lost 2 bases and 4 bases respectively, with 18 bases between them. Each recovered donor of Cohort 3 presented with two negative PCRs, clearance, or symptom resolution. The sequence came from a man in his forties who had recovered from COVID-19. The sequenced sample was PBMCs or T cells enriched from blood (not recorded which). This chain joins TRBV18 and TRBJ1-5; tentative D call: TRBD1 (6 bases). In DNA form, the CDR3 reads TGTGCCAGCTCACCAGCTGGGGGCGGACACCGAAATCAGCCCCAGCATTTT. As protein: CASSPAGGGHRNQPQHF.